The clone carrying this TCR beta chain appeared once. The sample is drawn from a study of blood T cell repertoires in COVID-19. Study-wide background: Acute-phase and convalescent COVID-19 samples originated in the United States, Italy and Spain.

The Seattle site enrolled patients during active infection and followed them longitudinally. Authors' data handling: Amplification of reference gene primers was used by the study to estimate nucleated cell counts. Clones were sequenced by immunoSEQ multiplex PCR, and TCRdb holds only the in-frame ones, with some missing. For V, J and clone size, that table is used; D and trimming come from the DNA. The sample consists of about 95,000 clones, roughly 90% of them appearing once. The sequence was collected from a man aged 50 to 60 with COVID-19, enrolled during active disease. The material sequenced was peripheral blood.

This CDR3 is CASSITQTANTEAFF. CDR3 coding DNA: TGTGCCAGTAGTATAACCCAGACAGCGAACACTGAAGCTTTCTTT. This chain connects TRBV19 to TRBJ1-1, with D tentatively TRBD1 (5 bases). CDR1 is LNHDA, CDR2 SQIVND, per germline (reference sequence). Between the trimmed V and J ends, which lost 2 bases and 1 base, there was a span of 11 bases. This CDR3 spans 15 amino acids.